The rows below give T cell receptor beta chains drawn from one sample of a study of technical replicates of blood from several donors. Sequencing was performed with immunoSEQ multiplex PCR; in TCRdb, only in-frame clones are kept and a portion is missing. The sample consists of about 93,000 clones, 95% of them appearing once. Sequenced material: T cells isolated from PBMCs. The source of these receptors is a human donor in good health. Each CDR3 is given with its conserved first and last residue. D genes are given only for firm matches. Some rows have no size entry. The others give once, few or many, or a class for an expanded clone.

>-|TRBV6-1|TRBJ1-1|-
TGTGCCAGCAGTGAAGTAAAGAAAGGGGCCACTGAAGCTTTCTTT
CASSEVKKGATEAFF
>-|TRBV4-1|TRBJ1-5|-
TGCGCCAGCAGCCAAGATGTTCAGTCCAATCAGCCCCAGCATTTT
CASSQDVQSNQPQHF
>-|TRBV7-3|TRBJ1-2|-
TGTGCCAGCTTTAGTAGGGACAAGGAGAATGGCTACACCTTC
CASFSRDKENGYTF
>-|TRBV5-6|TRBJ2-5|-
TGTGCCAGCAGCTTGCGGTTAGAGACCCAGTACTTC
CASSLRLETQYF
>TRBD2|TRBV9|TRBJ2-1|-
TGTGCCAGCAGCGTACACACTAGCGGGATTCGGGAGCAGTTCTTC
CASSVHTSGIREQFF
>-|TRBV6-5|TRBJ2-7|once
TGTGCCAGCAGTTACTCCCCGGGGAGTTCCTACGAGCAGTACTTC
CASSYSPGSSYEQYF
>-|TRBV9|TRBJ1-1|-
TGTGCCAGCAGCCCAGGGCCCCATGAAGCTTTCTTT
CASSPGPHEAFF
>-|TRBV28|TRBJ1-1|-
TGTGCCAGCAGTTCCCCCTACGGGGGGAGGGAGACTGAAGCTTTCTTT
CASSSPYGGRETEAFF
>-|TRBV27|TRBJ2-1|-
TGTGCCAGCAGTCCTACGGGGCAGGGGAACAATGAGCAGTTCTTC
CASSPTGQGNNEQFF
>-|TRBV30|TRBJ1-3|-
TGTGCCTGGAGTGTCGGAGGGGCTGGAAACACCATATATTTT
CAWSVGGAGNTIYF